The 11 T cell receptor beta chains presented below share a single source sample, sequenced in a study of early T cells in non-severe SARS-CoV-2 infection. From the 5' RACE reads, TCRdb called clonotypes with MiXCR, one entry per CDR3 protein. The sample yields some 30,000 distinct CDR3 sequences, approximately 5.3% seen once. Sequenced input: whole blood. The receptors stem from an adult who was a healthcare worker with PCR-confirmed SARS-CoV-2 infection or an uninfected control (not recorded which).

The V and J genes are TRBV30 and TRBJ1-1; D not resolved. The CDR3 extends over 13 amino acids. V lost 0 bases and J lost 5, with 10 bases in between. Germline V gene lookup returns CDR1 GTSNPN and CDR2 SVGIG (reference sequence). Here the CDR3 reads CAWSVSQLTEAFF. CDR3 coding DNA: TGTGCCTGGAGTGTAAGCCAGCTAACTGAAGCTTTCTTT.

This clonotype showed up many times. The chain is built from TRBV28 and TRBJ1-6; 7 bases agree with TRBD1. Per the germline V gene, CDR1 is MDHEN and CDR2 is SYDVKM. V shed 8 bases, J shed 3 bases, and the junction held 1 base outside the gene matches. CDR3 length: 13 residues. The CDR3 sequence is CASRQGYNSPLHF. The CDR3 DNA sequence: TGTGCCAGCCGACAGGGCTATAATTCACCCCTCCACTTT.

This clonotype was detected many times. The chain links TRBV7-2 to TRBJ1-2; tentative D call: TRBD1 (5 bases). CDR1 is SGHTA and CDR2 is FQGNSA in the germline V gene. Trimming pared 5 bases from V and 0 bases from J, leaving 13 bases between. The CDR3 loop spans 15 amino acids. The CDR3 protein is CASSIRDGSNYGYTF. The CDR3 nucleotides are TGTGCCAGCAGCATCCGGGACGGATCTAACTATGGCTACACCTTC.

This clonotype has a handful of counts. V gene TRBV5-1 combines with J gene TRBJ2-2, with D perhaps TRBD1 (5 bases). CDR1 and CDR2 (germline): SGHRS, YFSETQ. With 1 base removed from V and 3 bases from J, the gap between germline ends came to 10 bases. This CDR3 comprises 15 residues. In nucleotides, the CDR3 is TGCGCCAGCAGCTTGAGGGGTGAGGACACCGGGGAGCTGTTTTTT. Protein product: CASSLRGEDTGELFF. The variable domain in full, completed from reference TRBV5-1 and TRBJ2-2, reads KAGVTQTPRYLIKTRGQQVTLSCSPISGHRSVSWYQQTPGQGLQFLFEYFSETQRNKGNFPGRFSGRQFSNSRSEMNVSTLELGDSALYLCASSLRGEDTGELFFGEGSRLTVL.

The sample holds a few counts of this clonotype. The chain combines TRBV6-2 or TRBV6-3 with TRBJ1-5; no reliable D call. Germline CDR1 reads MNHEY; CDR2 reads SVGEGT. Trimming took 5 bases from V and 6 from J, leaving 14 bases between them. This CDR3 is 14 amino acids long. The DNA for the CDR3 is TGTGCCAGCAGTACCCCCTGGGTCCCTCAGCCCCAGCATTTT. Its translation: CASSTPWVPQPQHF.

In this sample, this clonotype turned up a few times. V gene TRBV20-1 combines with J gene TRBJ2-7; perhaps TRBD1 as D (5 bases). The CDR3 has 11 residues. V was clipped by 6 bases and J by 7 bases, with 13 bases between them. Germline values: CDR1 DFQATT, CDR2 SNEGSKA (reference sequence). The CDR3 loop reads CSAATELEQYF. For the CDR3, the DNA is TGCAGTGCAGCGACAGAGTTAGAGCAGTACTTC.

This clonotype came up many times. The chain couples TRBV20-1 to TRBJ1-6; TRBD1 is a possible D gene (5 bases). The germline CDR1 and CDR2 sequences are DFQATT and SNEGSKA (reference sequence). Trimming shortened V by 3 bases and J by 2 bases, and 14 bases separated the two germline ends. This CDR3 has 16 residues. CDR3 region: CSARGSGLTYNSPLHF. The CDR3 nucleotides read TGCAGTGCTAGGGGGTCGGGGCTCACCTATAATTCACCCCTCCACTTT.

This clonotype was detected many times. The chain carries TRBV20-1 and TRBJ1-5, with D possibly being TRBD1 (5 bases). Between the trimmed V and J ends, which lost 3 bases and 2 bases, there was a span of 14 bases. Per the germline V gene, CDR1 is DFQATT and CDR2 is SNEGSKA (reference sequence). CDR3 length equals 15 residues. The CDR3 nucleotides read TGCAGTGCTAGTCTGACCGGGGCCGGCAATCAGCCCCAGCATTTT. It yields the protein CSASLTGAGNQPQHF.

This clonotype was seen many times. The CDR3 nucleotides are TGTGCCAGCAGTTACCCGGAAGGGGCTGAAGCTTTCTTT. Residues: CASSYPEGAEAFF. This sequence joins TRBV6-6 and TRBJ1-1; weak D call: TRBD1 (5 bases). With 2 bases removed from V and 6 bases from J, the gap between germline ends came to 10 bases. This CDR3 contains 13 residues. Germline values: CDR1 MNHNY, CDR2 SVGAGI (reference sequence).

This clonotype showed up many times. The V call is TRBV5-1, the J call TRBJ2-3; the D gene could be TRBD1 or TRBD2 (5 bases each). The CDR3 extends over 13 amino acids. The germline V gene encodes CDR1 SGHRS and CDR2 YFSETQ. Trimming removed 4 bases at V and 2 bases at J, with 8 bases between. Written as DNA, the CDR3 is TGCGCCAGCAGCGGGACCAACACAGATACGCAGTATTTT. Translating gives CASSGTNTDTQYF. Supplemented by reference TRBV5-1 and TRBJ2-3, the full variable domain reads KAGVTQTPRYLIKTRGQQVTLSCSPISGHRSVSWYQQTPGQGLQFLFEYFSETQRNKGNFPGRFSGRQFSNSRSEMNVSTLELGDSALYLCASSGTNTDTQYFGPGTRLTVL.

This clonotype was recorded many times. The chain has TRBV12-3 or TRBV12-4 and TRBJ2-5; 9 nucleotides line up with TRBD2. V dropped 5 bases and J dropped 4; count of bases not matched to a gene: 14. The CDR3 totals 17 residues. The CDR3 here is CASSLSSSSSGVETQYF. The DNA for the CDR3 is TGTGCCAGCAGTCTCTCCAGTTCCTCTAGCGGGGTAGAGACCCAGTACTTC.